Listed here are 2 T cell receptor beta chains from one sample, sequenced in a study of OX40 agonist ivuxolimab in advanced cancers. Clones were sequenced by immunoSEQ multiplex PCR, and TCRdb holds only the in-frame ones, with some missing. The data contain approximately 41,000 clones, around 81% of them seen just once; the ten biggest clones take up approximately 2.6%. Sequencing used CD4+ or CD8+ T cells sorted from blood, obtained in a trial of the OX40 agonist ivuxolimab. These receptors were obtained from an adult with an advanced solid tumor such as melanoma, head and neck, liver or kidney cancer.

This clone was counted a single time. V gene TRBV28 combines with J gene TRBJ1-2; unclear D gene. Trimming took off 2 bases at V and 8 bases at J, with 9 bases between the two ends. Germline V gene sequence: CDR1 MDHEN, CDR2 SYDVKM. CDR3 size: 12 residues. The CDR3 sequence: CASSLLTRGYTF. CDR3 DNA: TGTGCCAGCAGTTTACTCACACGGGGCTACACCTTC.

There are a few counts of this clone. The chain recombines TRBV10-3 with TRBJ1-2, with 7 bases lining up with TRBD1. There are 13 residues in the CDR3. Germline values: CDR1 ENHRY, CDR2 SYGVKD. With 8 bases clipped from V and 2 bases from J, the junction kept 5 bases outside the gene matches. CDR3 DNA: TGTGCCATCCTTAGGGGACAGAACTATGGCTACACCTTC. Translating it yields CAILRGQNYGYTF.